One and the same sample provided the 14 T cell receptor beta chains below, sequenced in a study of OX40 agonist ivuxolimab in advanced cancers. The library was built by means of the immunoSEQ multiplex PCR assay. The immuneACCESS repertoire file appears here via TCRdb, limited to in-frame rearrangements. These files lack a portion of the clones; in checked studies, under half of the deficit traces to unresolved V genes, and the cause of the others is not known. The sample table records over 15,000 clones; about nine tenths of these occur just once. About 52% of the sample rests with the top ten. This specimen was CD4+ or CD8+ T cells sorted from blood, taken in a trial of the OX40 agonist ivuxolimab. The receptors shown here come from an adult with an advanced solid tumor such as melanoma, head and neck, liver or kidney cancer.

DNA for the CDR3: TGCGCCAGCGGACGAACGGGACAGGGGGAGCCCTACGAGCAGTACTTC. Translating it yields CASGRTGQGEPYEQYF. This chain joins TRBV5-1 and TRBJ2-7; 11 positions match TRBD1. The CDR3 sequence is 16 residues long. CDR1 and CDR2 from the germline V gene are SGHRS and YFSETQ. Germline trimming cut 7 bases from V and 2 bases from J; bases unmatched to any gene: 11.

J is TRBJ2-2 and V is TRBV7-3; unclear D gene. Trimming shortened V by 5 bases and J by 6 bases, and 10 bases separated the two germline ends. The CDR3 loop spans 13 amino acids. CDR1 SGHTA and CDR2 FQGTGA come from the germline V gene. CDR3 in DNA: TGTGCCAGCAGCCCGGGTCTCTCCGGGGAGCTGTTTTTT. Protein sequence: CASSPGLSGELFF. Full variable domain (missing parts from reference TRBV7-3 and TRBJ2-2): GAGVSQTPSNKVTEKGKYVELRCDPISGHTALYWYRQSLGQGPEFLIYFQGTGAADDSGLPNDRFFAVRPEGSVSTLKIQRTERGDSAVYLCASSPGLSGELFFGEGSRLTVL.

The sample holds one count of this clone. The J gene is TRBJ2-1, the V gene TRBV7-2; the D is unclear. V lost 1 base to trimming and J lost 5 bases, with 6 bases between them. CDR3 length: 13 amino acids. The germline gives CDR1 SGHTA, CDR2 FQGNSA. This chain's CDR3 is CASSLGQNNEQFF. The CDR3 DNA follows: TGTGCCAGCAGCTTAGGTCAGAACAATGAGCAGTTCTTC.

This clone was seen a few times. The CDR3 sequence: CASTPGQAYEQYF. The CDR3 nucleotides read TGTGCCAGTACCCCGGGACAAGCGTACGAGCAGTACTTC. This sequence joins TRBV19 and TRBJ2-7; TRBD1 might be the D (6 bases). The ends were cut back, 7 bases at V and 4 bases at J, with 14 bases in the middle. The CDR3 is 13 residues long. Germline V gene lookup returns CDR1 LNHDA and CDR2 SQIVND (reference sequence).

The gene calls are TRBV5-1 and TRBJ2-1; maybe TRBD2 (5 bases). The germline CDR1 and CDR2 sequences are SGHRS and YFSETQ. This CDR3 has 15 amino acids. With 0 bases removed from V and 1 base from J, the gap between germline ends came to 8 bases. The CDR3 nucleotides are TGCGCCAGCAGCTTGGGGACTCCTTCCTACAATGAGCAGTTCTTC. It is translated as CASSLGTPSYNEQFF.

The chain is built from TRBV7-2 and TRBJ2-2, with TRBD2 as a possible D gene (6 bases). Germline CDR1 reads SGHTA; CDR2 reads FQGNSA. Trimming left V 1 base short and J 3 bases short, with 12 bases between. This CDR3 comprises 16 residues. This chain's CDR3 is CASSLVGGRHTGELFF. The CDR3 DNA sequence: TGTGCCAGCAGCTTAGTGGGGGGAAGGCACACCGGGGAGCTGTTTTTT.

By sample share, this clone is medium-sized (0.01 to 0.1%). The chain uses TRBV5-6 and TRBJ2-7; D tentatively fits TRBD1 or TRBD2 (5 bases each). Per the germline V gene, CDR1 is SGHDT and CDR2 is YYEEEE. This CDR3 spans 15 amino acids. V was trimmed by 7 bases and J by 2 bases, leaving 19 bases between them. Here the CDR3 reads CASLNSYSGPYEQYF. The CDR3 DNA follows: TGTGCCAGCTTAAATTCGTATTCGGGGCCCTACGAGCAGTACTTC.

The chain links TRBV9 to TRBJ2-1; the D gene is possibly TRBD1 (5 bases). Trimming pared 4 bases from V and 9 bases from J, leaving 14 bases between. The CDR3 contains 13 residues. The germline V gene has CDR1 SGDLS and CDR2 YYNGEE. CDR3 residues: CASSLRQGREQFF. The CDR3 coding sequence is TGTGCCAGCAGCCTGCGTCAGGGCCGTGAGCAGTTCTTC.

V gene TRBV27 combines with J gene TRBJ2-7, with 8 bases that match TRBD2. Trimming at V came to 4 bases and at J to 2 bases, leaving 4 bases not matched to a gene. Germline CDR1 is MNHEY and CDR2 is SMNVEV (reference sequence). This CDR3 is built from 14 residues. CDR3 nucleotide sequence: TGTGCCAGCAGTTGGAGAGCGGGAGCCTACGAGCAGTACTTC. This translates into CASSWRAGAYEQYF.

This chain connects TRBV28 to TRBJ1-5, with 9 bases matching TRBD1. Looked up from germline, CDR1 is MDHEN and CDR2 is SYDVKM. V lost 6 bases and J lost 2; bases outside the gene matches: 5. This CDR3 is built from 15 residues. CDR3 sequence reads: CASSPRDRGNQPQHF. The CDR3 DNA reads TGTGCCAGCAGCCCTCGGGACAGGGGCAATCAGCCCCAGCATTTT.

V gene TRBV9 combines with J gene TRBJ1-1; perhaps TRBD1 as D (6 bases). The CDR3 runs 16 residues. The V gene's germline CDR1 is SGDLS and CDR2 YYNGEE. V lost 4 bases and J 4 bases, leaving 20 bases between the germline ends. This CDR3 reads CASSPTMRQAGTEAFF. The CDR3 DNA reads TGTGCCAGCAGCCCAACGATGCGACAGGCGGGCACTGAAGCTTTCTTT.

On this clone itself: Its ends do not fully match the called genes, so a read error is possible. Other DNA sequences within the sample encode an identical CDR3. This rearrangement joins TRBV4-1 to TRBJ2-7; 15 positions agree with TRBD2. Germline CDR1 and CDR2: MGHRA and YSYEKL. This CDR3 spans 16 amino acids. The CDR3 DNA is TGTGCCAGCAGCCAAGGGACTAGCGGGAGGATCCCCGAGCAGTACTTC. This encodes CASSQGTSGRIPEQYF.

V is TRBV7-3 and J is TRBJ2-5; TRBD2 aligns across 10 bases. The CDR3 spans 15 residues. V lost 5 bases, J lost 2 bases, and 5 bases stayed unmatched. CDR1 is SGHTA, CDR2 FQGTGA, per germline. CDR3 DNA: TGTGCCAGCAGCCCCGGGACTAGCGAACAAGAGACCCAGTACTTC. This gives the protein CASSPGTSEQETQYF.

The count of this clone is one. The chain is built from TRBV27 and TRBJ2-1; 8 bases map to TRBD2. V trimming: 4 bases; J trimming: 7 bases; junction bases outside the gene matches: 9. Looked up from germline, CDR1 is MNHEY and CDR2 is SMNVEV (reference sequence). CDR3 size: 15 residues. Written as DNA, the CDR3 is TGTGCCAGCAGTTCATATAGCGGGGCGGGGAATGAGCAGTTCTTC. It codes for CASSSYSGAGNEQFF.